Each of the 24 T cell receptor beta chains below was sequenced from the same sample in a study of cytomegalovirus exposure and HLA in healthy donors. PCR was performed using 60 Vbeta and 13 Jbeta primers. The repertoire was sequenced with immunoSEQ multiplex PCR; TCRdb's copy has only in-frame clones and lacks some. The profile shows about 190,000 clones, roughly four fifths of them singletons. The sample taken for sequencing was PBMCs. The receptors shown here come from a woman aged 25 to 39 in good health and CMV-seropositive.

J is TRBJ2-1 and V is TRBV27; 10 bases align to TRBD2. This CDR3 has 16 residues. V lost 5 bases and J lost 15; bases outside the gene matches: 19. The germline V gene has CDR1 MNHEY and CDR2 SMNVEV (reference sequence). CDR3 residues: CASSRTSGIGILTMFF. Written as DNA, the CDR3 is TGTGCCAGCAGTAGAACTAGCGGGATAGGTATCTTAACGATGTTCTTC.

The CDR3 coding sequence is TGCGCCAGCAGCCCTAGGGGTTCCTCCCAAGAGACCCAGTACTTC. It translates to CASSPRGSSQETQYF. The genes are TRBV4-1 and TRBJ2-5, with D tentatively TRBD1 (5 bases). This CDR3 region has 15 residues. V dropped 4 bases and J dropped 1 base, with 13 bases sitting between them. Germline values: CDR1 MGHRA, CDR2 YSYEKL.

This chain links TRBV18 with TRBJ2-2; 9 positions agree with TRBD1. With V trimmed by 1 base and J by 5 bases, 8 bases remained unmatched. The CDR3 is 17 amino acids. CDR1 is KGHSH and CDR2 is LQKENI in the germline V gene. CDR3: CASSPLSWTGETGELFF. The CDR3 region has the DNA TGTGCCAGCTCACCACTTAGCTGGACAGGGGAAACCGGGGAGCTGTTTTTT.

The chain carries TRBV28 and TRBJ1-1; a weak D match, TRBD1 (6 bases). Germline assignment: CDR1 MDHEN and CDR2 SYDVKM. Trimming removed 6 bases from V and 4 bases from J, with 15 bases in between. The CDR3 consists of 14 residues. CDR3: CASRLDGGATEAFF. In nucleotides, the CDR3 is TGTGCCAGCAGACTTGACGGGGGGGCCACTGAAGCTTTCTTT.

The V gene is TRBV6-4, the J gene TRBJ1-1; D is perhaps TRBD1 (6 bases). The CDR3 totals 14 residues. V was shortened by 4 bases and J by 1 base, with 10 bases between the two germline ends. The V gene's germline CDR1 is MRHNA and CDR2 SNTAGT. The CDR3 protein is CASSGAGENTEAFF. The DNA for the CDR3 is TGTGCCAGCAGTGGGGCAGGGGAGAACACTGAAGCTTTCTTT.

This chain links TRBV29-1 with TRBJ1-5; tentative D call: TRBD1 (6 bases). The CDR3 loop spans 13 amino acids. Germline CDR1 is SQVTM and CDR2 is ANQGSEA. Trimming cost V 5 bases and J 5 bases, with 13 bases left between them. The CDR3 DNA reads TGCAGCGTTTCTCAGGGGTCTGATCAGCCCCAGCATTTT. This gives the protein CSVSQGSDQPQHF.

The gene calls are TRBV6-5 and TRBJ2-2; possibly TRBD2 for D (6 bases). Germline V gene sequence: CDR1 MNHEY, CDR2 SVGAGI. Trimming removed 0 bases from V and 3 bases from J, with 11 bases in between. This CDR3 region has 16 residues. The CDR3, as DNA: TGTGCCAGCAGTTACTCCCCGGGACTGCACACCGGGGAGCTGTTTTTT. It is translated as CASSYSPGLHTGELFF.

The CDR3 DNA sequence: TGTGCCAGCAGCAGCTATAGCGGGAGGGTGACAGATACGCAGTATTTT. It is translated as CASSSYSGRVTDTQYF. The chain employs TRBV9 and TRBJ2-3, with 11 nucleotides matching TRBD2. The trim removed 4 bases at V and 3 bases at J, leaving 7 bases unmatched. This CDR3 has 16 amino acids. In germline, CDR1 is SGDLS, CDR2 YYNGEE.

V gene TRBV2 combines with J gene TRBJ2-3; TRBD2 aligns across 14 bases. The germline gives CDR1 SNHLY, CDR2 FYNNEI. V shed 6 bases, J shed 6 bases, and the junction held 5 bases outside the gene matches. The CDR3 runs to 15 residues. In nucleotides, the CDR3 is TGTGCCAGCAGCCGACTAGCGGGAGGGGCCGATACGCAGTATTTT. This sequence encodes CASSRLAGGADTQYF.

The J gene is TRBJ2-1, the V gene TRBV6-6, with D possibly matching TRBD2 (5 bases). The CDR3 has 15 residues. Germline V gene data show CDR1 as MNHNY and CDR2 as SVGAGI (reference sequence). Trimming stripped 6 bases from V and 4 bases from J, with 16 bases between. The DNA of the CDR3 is TGTGCCAGCAGACCTGTCGGGGTTGGATACAATGAGCAGTTCTTC. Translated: CASRPVGVGYNEQFF.

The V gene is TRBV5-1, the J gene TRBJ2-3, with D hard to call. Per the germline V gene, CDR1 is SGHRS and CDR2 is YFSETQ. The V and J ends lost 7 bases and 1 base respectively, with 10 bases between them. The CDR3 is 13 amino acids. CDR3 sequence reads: CASEDLRTDTQYF. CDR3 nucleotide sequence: TGCGCCAGCGAGGATCTGCGCACAGATACGCAGTATTTT. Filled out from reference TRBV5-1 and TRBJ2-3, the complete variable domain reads KAGVTQTPRYLIKTRGQQVTLSCSPISGHRSVSWYQQTPGQGLQFLFEYFSETQRNKGNFPGRFSGRQFSNSRSEMNVSTLELGDSALYLCASEDLRTDTQYFGPGTRLTVL.

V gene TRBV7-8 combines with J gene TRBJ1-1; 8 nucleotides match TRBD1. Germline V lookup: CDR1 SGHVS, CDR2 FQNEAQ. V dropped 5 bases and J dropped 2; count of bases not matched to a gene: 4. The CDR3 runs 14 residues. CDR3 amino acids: CASSAGQGNTEAFF. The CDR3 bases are TGTGCCAGCAGCGCTGGACAGGGTAACACTGAAGCTTTCTTT.

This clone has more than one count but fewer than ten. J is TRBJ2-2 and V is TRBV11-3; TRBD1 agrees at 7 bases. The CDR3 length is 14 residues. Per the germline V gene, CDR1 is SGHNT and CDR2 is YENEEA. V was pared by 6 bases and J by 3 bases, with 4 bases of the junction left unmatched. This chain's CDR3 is CASSPGGYTGELFF. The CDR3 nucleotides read TGTGCCAGCAGTCCAGGGGGTTACACCGGGGAGCTGTTTTTT.

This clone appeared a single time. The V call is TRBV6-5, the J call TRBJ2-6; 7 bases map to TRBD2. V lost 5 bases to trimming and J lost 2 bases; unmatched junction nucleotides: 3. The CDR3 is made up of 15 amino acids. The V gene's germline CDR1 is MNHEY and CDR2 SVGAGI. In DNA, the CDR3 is TGTGCCAGCAGTCAGGGAGGGACTGGGGCCAACGTCCTGACTTTC. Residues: CASSQGGTGANVLTF.

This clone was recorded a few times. The CDR3 DNA is TGTGCCAGCAGCCTCACGGACAGGGCGACTGAAGCTTTCTTT. It encodes CASSLTDRATEAFF. The chain employs TRBV6-1 and TRBJ1-1, with 8 bases fitting TRBD1. Germline V gene lookup returns CDR1 MNHNS and CDR2 SASEGT. Trimming took 6 bases from V and 5 from J; bases not matched to a gene: 8. The length of the CDR3 is 14 residues.

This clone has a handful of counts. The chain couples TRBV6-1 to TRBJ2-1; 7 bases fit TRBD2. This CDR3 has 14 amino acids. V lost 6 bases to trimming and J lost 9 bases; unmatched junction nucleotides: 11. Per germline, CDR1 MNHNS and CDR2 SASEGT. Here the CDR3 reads CASSALSGDGEQFF. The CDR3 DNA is TGTGCCAGCAGCGCCTTGAGCGGGGATGGTGAGCAGTTCTTC.

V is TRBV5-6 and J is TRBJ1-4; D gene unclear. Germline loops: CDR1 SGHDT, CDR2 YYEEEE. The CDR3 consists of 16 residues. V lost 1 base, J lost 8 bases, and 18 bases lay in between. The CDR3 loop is CASSLRRGSQPEKLFF. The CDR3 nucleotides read TGTGCCAGCAGCTTGAGACGCGGGAGCCAGCCCGAAAAACTGTTTTTT.

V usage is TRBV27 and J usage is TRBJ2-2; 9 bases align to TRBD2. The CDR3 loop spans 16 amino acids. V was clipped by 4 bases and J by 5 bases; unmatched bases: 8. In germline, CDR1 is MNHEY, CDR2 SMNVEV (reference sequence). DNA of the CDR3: TGTGCCAGCAGTTGGGCTAGCGGGGTCAGGACCGGGGAGCTGTTTTTT. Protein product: CASSWASGVRTGELFF.

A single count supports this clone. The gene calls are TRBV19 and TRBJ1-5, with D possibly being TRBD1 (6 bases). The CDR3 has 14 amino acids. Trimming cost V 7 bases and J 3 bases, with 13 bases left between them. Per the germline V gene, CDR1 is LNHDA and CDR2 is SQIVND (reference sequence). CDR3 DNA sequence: TGTGCCAGTAACCTAGGACAGCCCAATCAGCCCCAGCATTTT. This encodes CASNLGQPNQPQHF.

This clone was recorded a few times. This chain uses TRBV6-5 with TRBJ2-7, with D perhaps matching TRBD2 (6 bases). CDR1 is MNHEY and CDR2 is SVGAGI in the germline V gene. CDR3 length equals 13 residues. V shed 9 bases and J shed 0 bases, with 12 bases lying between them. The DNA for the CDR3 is TGTGCCAGGTTTAGCGGACGCTCCTACGAGCAGTACTTC. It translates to CARFSGRSYEQYF.

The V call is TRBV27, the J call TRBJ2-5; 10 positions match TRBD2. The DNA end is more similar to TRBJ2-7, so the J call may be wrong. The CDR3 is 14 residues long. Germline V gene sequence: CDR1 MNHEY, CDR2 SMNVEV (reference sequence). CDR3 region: CASNAGLAINEQYF. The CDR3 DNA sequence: TGTGCCAGCAACGCGGGACTAGCGATCAACGAGCAGTACTTC.

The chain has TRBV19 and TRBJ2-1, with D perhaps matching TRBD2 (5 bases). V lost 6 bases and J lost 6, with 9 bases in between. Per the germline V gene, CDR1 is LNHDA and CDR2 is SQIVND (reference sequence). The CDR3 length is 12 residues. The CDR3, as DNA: TGTGCCAGTAGCCAACTAGGCAATGAGCAGTTCTTC. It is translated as CASSQLGNEQFF. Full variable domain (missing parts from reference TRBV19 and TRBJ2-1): DGGITQSPKYLFRKEGQNVTLSCEQNLNHDAMYWYRQDPGQGLRLIYYSQIVNDFQKGDIAEGYSVSREKKESFPLTVTSAQKNPTAFYLCASSQLGNEQFFGPGTRLTVL.

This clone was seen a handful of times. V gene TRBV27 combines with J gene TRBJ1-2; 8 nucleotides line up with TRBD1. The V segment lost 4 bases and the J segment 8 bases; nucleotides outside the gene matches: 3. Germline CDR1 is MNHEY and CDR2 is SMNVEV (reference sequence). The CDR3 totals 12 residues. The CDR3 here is CASSSRTGGYTF. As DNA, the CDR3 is TGTGCCAGCAGTTCCCGGACAGGGGGCTACACCTTC.

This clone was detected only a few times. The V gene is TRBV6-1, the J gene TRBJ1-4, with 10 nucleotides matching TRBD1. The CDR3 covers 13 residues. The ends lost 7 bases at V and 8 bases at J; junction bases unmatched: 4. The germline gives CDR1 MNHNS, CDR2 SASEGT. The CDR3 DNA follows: TGTGCCAGCACGAGGACAGGGGGGGAAAAACTGTTTTTT. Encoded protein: CASTRTGGEKLFF.